Below, one TCR beta chain is given with its context. The target antigen is unknown. This entry belongs to a study of PD-1 blockade in mismatch repair-deficient tumors. Clones were sequenced by immunoSEQ multiplex PCR, and TCRdb holds only the in-frame ones, with some missing. The sample shows about 14,000 clones, about 88% of them seen only once. Time point here: approximately ten-day in vitro stimulation with candidate neoantigen peptide 6. Mismatch repair deficiency was confirmed in all patients, by PCR or immunohistochemistry. TCRs were sequenced from three patients responding to pembrolizumab. The germline V gene encodes CDR1 SGHDT and CDR2 YYEEEE. Trimming took 0 bases from V and 3 from J, leaving 7 bases between them. This CDR3 contains 13 residues. Study-wide results and caveats: Rapid post-treatment expansion, then contraction, generally preceding radiologic response, marked tumor-resident clones. Three of seven peptides expanded clones, giving 110 to 150 unique blood TCRs.

This sample comprised cells cultured in vitro, obtained from a patient treated with pembrolizumab. This receptor was taken from an adult with mismatch repair-deficient cancer. The chain employs TRBV5-6 and TRBJ2-7; D is uncertain. CDR3 nucleotides: TGTGCCAGCAGCTTGGATGGGGACTACGAGCAGTACTTC. This translates into CASSLDGDYEQYF.